Sequencing of this T cell receptor (beta chain) was carried out in a study of T cell responses to AZD1222 COVID-19 vaccine (dated by TCRdb to about 2021). In terms of the full investigation: AZD1222 recipients whose second dose came at about 4 weeks and those whose second dose came at about 12 weeks were combined into one group, since spike-specific TCR depth and breadth did not differ between the two schedules. TCR sequencing covered some 250 trial participants: approximately 200 given two doses of AZD1222 and 26 given two doses of MenACWY control vaccine. Trial participants were enrolled into age subgroups of 18-55, 56-69 and 70-plus years, which contained around 140, 26 and 57 TCR-sequenced participants, respectively. The study at large found these results: The whole spike protein was spanned by vaccine-associated CD4 TCRs, and dominant responses were seen in regions 160-218 and 743-854. Participants were mostly white British and included more females than males, and it was suggested by the authors that clonal diversity may have been underestimated. Spike-specific TCR breadth and depth rose significantly after two AZD1222 doses compared with day 0 and with MenACWY recipients. Because no day 14 peak-response samples were available, the repertoires could be characterized only after the peak T cell response. Conclusions about previously exposed vaccinees are limited because only a handful of AZD1222 recipients were SARS-CoV-2 seropositive at baseline. In the small 56-69-year group, the increase in depth fell short of significance, most likely because of low power. Epitopes outside the regions mutated in the B.1.351 and B.1.1.7 variants were reportedly recognized by nearly half of the unique spike-specific TCRs.

The CDR3 spans 12 residues, from the cysteine through the phenylalanine. This entry keeps only the CDR3 DNA: 36 bases, framed from base 1. CDR1 MNHEY and CDR2 SVGAGI were looked up in the germline V gene. The CDR3 regions of human TCRbeta chains were subjected to immunosequencing. Per the authors' processing: TCRs in the repertoires were compared against a reference library of SARS-CoV-2-specific TCRs that had been generated with the MIRA antigen-specificity platform. Breadth was defined as the fraction of unique TCRs that were SARS-CoV-2-associated. Depth was defined as the fraction of total T cells that were SARS-CoV-2-associated. Using the MIRA data, every spike-specific TCR was mapped to the spike region that the TCR reacted to and assigned to either a CD4 or a CD8 class. Log10-transformed breadth and depth values were compared by one-way ANOVA with Sidak's multiple comparisons tests. The clones in this table, taken by TCRdb from immuneACCESS, are in-frame only. Not every clone is retained; where verified, under half of the shortfall comes from an unresolved V gene, and the cause of the rest is unknown. The DNA was the basis for D and trimming; V, J and clone size are from that table. This sample holds 150,000 to 200,000 clones; 85% to 90% were observed only once. About 6% of the sample goes to the ten largest clones.

As for this clone: Its cognate antigen has yet to be identified. The junction does not match germline at one end; this may be a read error.

The meaning of the sample's time point label: baseline before first vaccination. Vaccinee samples came from UK trials COV001 and COV002, including a single-blind randomized controlled phase 2/3 trial of AZD1222 (ChAdOx1 nCoV-19) in healthy adults. Trial participant PBMC samples were collected at day 0 and day 28 after the second dose for TCRbeta chain sequencing. This sequence uses TRBV6-5 and TRBJ1-2, and TRBD1 may be the D gene, going by 5 matching bases. The clonotype was recovered from an adult in good health. The sequences come from peripheral blood, collected on day 0 of AZD1222 vaccination. The CDR3 region has the sequence CASQRGPTIGHF. The DNA is as follows: TGTGCCAGCCAAAGGGGCCCTACGATTGGTCACTTC.